This is a list of T cell receptor beta chains from one sample in a study of CD8 T cells in Susac syndrome. Each CDR3 protein is one row after TCRdb ran MiXCR on the immunoSEQ multiplex PCR reads. The sample yields hundreds of thousands of distinct CDR3 sequences, 95% to 97% seen once. Input material: CD4+ T cells from PBMCs. The source is a human donor with Susac syndrome. CDR3s include the opening cysteine and the closing phenylalanine or tryptophan. A D gene is named only where the DNA matches it firmly. Clone sizes are given selectively: once, few, many, or a class where the clone is expanded.

TRBJ2-3 | NA | TRBV30 | TRBD1 | TGTGCCTGGGACAGGGGGTTAACAGATACGCAGTATTTT | CAWDRGLTDTQYF
TRBJ1-1 | once | TRBV29-1 | NA | TGCAGCGTTGTCGACACTGAAGCTTTCTTT | CSVVDTEAFF
TRBJ2-3 | NA | TRBV20-1 | NA | TGCAGTGCTAAGGGCTTCACAGATACGCAGTATTTT | CSAKGFTDTQYF
TRBJ2-1 | NA | TRBV24-1 | TRBD2 | TGTGCCACCAGTGATTCCGGACTAGCGGGAGCCTACAATGAGCAGTTCTTC | CATSDSGLAGAYNEQFF
TRBJ2-1 | once | TRBV20-1 | NA | TGCAGTGCTAGAGATTGGCTCGACAATGAGCAGTTCTTC | CSARDWLDNEQFF
TRBJ2-1 | NA | TRBV11-2 | NA | TGTGCCAGCAGCCCCGGTCGGCAGAGCCACTCCTACAATGAGCAGTTCTTC | CASSPGRQSHSYNEQFF
TRBJ2-7 | once | TRBV2 | TRBD2 | TGTGCCAGCAAGGCGGATAGCGGGAGGCTCTACGAGCAGTACTTC | CASKADSGRLYEQYF
TRBJ2-7 | NA | TRBV7-9 | NA | TGTGCCAGCAGCTCACACGGGCCCGAGCAGTACTTC | CASSSHGPEQYF
TRBJ1-5 | NA | TRBV20-1 | TRBD1 | TGCAGTGCCCCCCCGACAGGGTTCAATCAGCCCCAGCATTTT | CSAPPTGFNQPQHF
TRBJ2-5 | NA | TRBV5-4 | TRBD1 | TGTGCCAGCAGCGGAAAGGCCGGGACAGTTAGGGTTCCCCAGTACTTC | CASSGKAGTVRVPQYF
TRBJ2-1 | NA | TRBV9 | TRBD1 | TGTGCCAGCAGCGTAGGGGCAGGGGGATACAATGAGCAGTTCTTC | CASSVGAGGYNEQFF
TRBJ2-7 | NA | TRBV18 | NA | TGTGCCAGCTCATTCGGGACTCTCTCTTACGAGCAGTACTTC | CASSFGTLSYEQYF
TRBJ1-3 | NA | TRBV27 | NA | TGTGCCAGCGCCAGAAAACCTGACTCTGGAAACACCATATATTTT | CASARKPDSGNTIYF
TRBJ2-7 | NA | TRBV23-1 | NA | TGCGCCAGCAGTCAATCGAGTGGAATCGGAGCGAGATCCTACGAGCAGTACTTC | CASSQSSGIGARSYEQYF
TRBJ1-2 | once | TRBV29-1 | NA | TGCAGCGTCCCCCAGGGTCCGGGGCAGGGCTACACCTTC | CSVPQGPGQGYTF
TRBJ2-4 | NA | TRBV28 | NA | TGTGCCAGCAGTTTGTCTAGCAACATTCAGTACTTC | CASSLSSNIQYF
TRBJ2-3 | NA | TRBV3-1 | TRBD1 | TGTGCCAGCAGCCCAGGGGGAGATACGCAGTATTTT | CASSPGGDTQYF
TRBJ2-1 | NA | TRBV5-6 | TRBD2 | TGTGCCAGCAGCTTGCCCCGCGGGAGGGGGTTGAGCATCAATGAGCAGTTCTTC | CASSLPRGRGLSINEQFF
TRBJ2-1 | NA | TRBV24-1 | TRBD1 | TGTGCCACCAGTGATGGAAAGGGATCCCGGGACAGGTCCAGGGAGCAGTTCTTC | CATSDGKGSRDRSREQFF
TRBJ1-2 | NA | TRBV7-9 | TRBD1 | TGTGCCAGCAGCATGGGACAGGGGGCGTCGGTACGGGGCTACACCTTC | CASSMGQGASVRGYTF
TRBJ1-2 | NA | TRBV29-1 | TRBD1 | TGCAGCGTTGCCGGACAGGGTAGCTACACCTTC | CSVAGQGSYTF
TRBJ1-1 | NA | TRBV19 | NA | TGTGCCAGTAGTTTCCCGGGGACGGACACTGAAGCTTTCTTT | CASSFPGTDTEAFF
TRBJ1-2 | NA | TRBV3-1 | NA | TGTGCCAGCAGCCAAAGGGGTGGCGGCTACACCTTC | CASSQRGGGYTF
TRBJ1-5 | NA | TRBV30 | NA | TGTGCCTGGAGTGTACGGTATAGCAATCAGCCCCAGCATTTT | CAWSVRYSNQPQHF
TRBJ2-5 | NA | TRBV24-1 | NA | TGTGCCATATATCTTGGCCCCAGCGTCCAAGAGACCCAGTACTTC | CAIYLGPSVQETQYF
TRBJ2-1 | once | TRBV6-5 | NA | TGTGCCAGCAGTTACTCGAGGGTGGCAAGGGACAACTACAATGAGCAGTTCTTC | CASSYSRVARDNYNEQFF
TRBJ2-1 | NA | TRBV7-3 | TRBD2 | TGTGCCAGCAGCTTCCGGGGGACTAGCATCAATGAGCAGTTCTTC | CASSFRGTSINEQFF
TRBJ2-4 | NA | TRBV20-1 | NA | TGCAGTGCCTTTGGGTCGGCCAAAAACATTCAGTACTTC | CSAFGSAKNIQYF
TRBJ2-2 | NA | TRBV7-3 | NA | TGTGCCAGCAGCTTATGGGGGATTGCCGGGGAGCTGTTTTTT | CASSLWGIAGELFF
TRBJ2-1 | NA | TRBV7-9 | TRBD2 | TGTGCCAGCAGCTTAGCAGGGACTAGCTCGCAGTTCTTC | CASSLAGTSSQFF
TRBJ2-2 | NA | TRBV12-3/TRBV12-4 | TRBD2 | TGTGCCAGCAGACAATCCCTCGTGGGCAGGGGGCGACTAGCGGGCCACACCGGGGAGCTGTTTTTT | CASRQSLVGRGRLAGHTGELFF
TRBJ1-2 | NA | TRBV13 | NA | TGTGCCAGCAGCGTTTCGGCGTCTAACTATGGCTACACCTTC | CASSVSASNYGYTF
TRBJ1-1 | NA | TRBV18 | NA | TGTGCCAGCTCACCAGTTTCAGGGAACACTGAAGCTTTCTTT | CASSPVSGNTEAFF
TRBJ2-7 | NA | TRBV19 | TRBD1 | TGTGCCAGTAGTACAGCCGGGACAGGGCGGAACGAGCAGTACTTC | CASSTAGTGRNEQYF
TRBJ1-5 | NA | TRBV30 | NA | TGTGCCTGGAGTGTACTAGGGAGCAATCAGCCCCAGCATTTT | CAWSVLGSNQPQHF
TRBJ2-5 | NA | TRBV12-3/TRBV12-4 | NA | TGTGCCAGCAGTTTCTCCCGTCTAGGGACCCAGTACTTC | CASSFSRLGTQYF
TRBJ1-2 | NA | TRBV20-1 | TRBD1 | TGCAGTGCCAATCCACCTGGACAGGGGGCGGTCCTCTATGGCTACACCTTC | CSANPPGQGAVLYGYTF
TRBJ2-7 | NA | TRBV28 | TRBD2 | TGTGCCAGCAGTGGGGCGGGGGGCTACGAGCAGTACTTC | CASSGAGGYEQYF
TRBJ2-1 | NA | TRBV7-6 | NA | TGTGCCAGCAGCTTAGCCTACGGGAGAAACAATGAGCAGTTCTTC | CASSLAYGRNNEQFF
TRBJ2-7 | NA | TRBV21-1 | NA | TGTGCCAGCAGCAAAAGGAACTGGGACAGGGGCGGCGAGCAGTACTTC | CASSKRNWDRGGEQYF
TRBJ1-1 | NA | TRBV5-1 | TRBD1 | TGCGCCAGCAGCGAACTGACAGGGATGGACGAAGCTTTCTTT | CASSELTGMDEAFF
TRBJ2-3 | once | TRBV29-1 | TRBD2 | TGCAGCGCCACTAGCGGACAGCCACACACAGATACGCAGTATTTT | CSATSGQPHTDTQYF
TRBJ2-3 | NA | TRBV24-1 | NA | TGTGCCACCAGTCCTGGCGACGGCACAGATACGCAGTATTTT | CATSPGDGTDTQYF
TRBJ2-7 | NA | TRBV4-2 | NA | TGTGCCAGCAGCCAAGAAATGTCTAGCAGCTGGCAGTACTTC | CASSQEMSSSWQYF
TRBJ2-3 | NA | TRBV24-1 | NA | TGTGCCACCAGTGTAACGGGGGCTGGCACAGATACGCAGTATTTT | CATSVTGAGTDTQYF
TRBJ2-3 | NA | TRBV28 | TRBD1 | TGTGCCAGCAGTTTAACAGGGGGCGGAGGTACAGATACGCAGTATTTT | CASSLTGGGGTDTQYF
TRBJ2-5 | NA | TRBV6-1 | NA | TGTGCCAGCATTAATCCCGAGACTGAGACCCAGTACTTC | CASINPETETQYF